This TCR beta chain came from a study of beta chain features in type 1 diabetes. Cell sorting via CD45RO/CCR7/CD25/CD127/CD95/CD27 was performed to obtain CD4+ naive, central memory, regulatory and stem cell-like memory cells. The CDR3 covers 14 residues. V lost 5 bases to trimming and J lost 2 bases, with 14 bases between them. Germline CDR1 GTSNPN, CDR2 SVGIG (reference sequence). Reverse transcribing all isolated RNA meant expressed TCRB transcripts were sequenced. Assay: immunoSEQ multiplex PCR; the TCRdb copy retains only in-frame clones and omits some. This table holds 430,000 or so clones, about an eighth found once. In this sample, this clone turned up a few times. The antigen remains undetermined. Notes on the study in general: TCRB CDR3 length was moderately but significantly reduced in all four CD4+ subsets of Type 1 diabetes patients.

V is TRBV30 and J is TRBJ2-3; perhaps TRBD1 as D (6 bases). Input material: naive CD4+ T cells from blood. The sequence came from a woman aged 18-29 years in good health. CDR3 sequence: CAWLDRTSTDTQYF. The CDR3, as DNA: TGTGCCTGGTTGGACAGAACATCCACAGATACGCAGTATTTT.